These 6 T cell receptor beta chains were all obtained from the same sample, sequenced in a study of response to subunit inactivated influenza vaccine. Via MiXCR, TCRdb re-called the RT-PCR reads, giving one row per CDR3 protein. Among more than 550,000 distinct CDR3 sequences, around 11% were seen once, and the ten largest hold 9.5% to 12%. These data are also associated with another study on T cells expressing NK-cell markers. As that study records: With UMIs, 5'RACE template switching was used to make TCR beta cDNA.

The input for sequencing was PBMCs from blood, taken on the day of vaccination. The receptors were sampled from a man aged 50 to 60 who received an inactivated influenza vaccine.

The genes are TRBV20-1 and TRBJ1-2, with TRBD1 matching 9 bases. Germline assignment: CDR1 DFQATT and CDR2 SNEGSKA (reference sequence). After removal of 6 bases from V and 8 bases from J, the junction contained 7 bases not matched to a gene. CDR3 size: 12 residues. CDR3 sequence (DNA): TGCAGTGCACACGGACAGGGGCGAGGCTACACCTTC. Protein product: CSAHGQGRGYTF.

DNA of the CDR3: TGCAGTGCTTTTCGACAGGGGATAACCTACGAGCAGTACTTC. It translates to CSAFRQGITYEQYF. V is TRBV20-1 and J is TRBJ2-7, with 8 nucleotides matching TRBD1. The germline CDR1 and CDR2 sequences are DFQATT and SNEGSKA (reference sequence). The V and J ends lost 5 bases and 2 bases, in that order; junction bases with no gene match: 8. This CDR3 spans 14 amino acids.

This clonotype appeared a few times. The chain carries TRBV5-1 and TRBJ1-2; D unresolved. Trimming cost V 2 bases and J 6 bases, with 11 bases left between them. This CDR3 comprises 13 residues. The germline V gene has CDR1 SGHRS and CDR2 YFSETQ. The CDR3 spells CASSFVLQDGYTF. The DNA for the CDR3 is TGCGCCAGCAGCTTCGTTTTGCAAGATGGCTACACCTTC.

In nucleotides, the CDR3 is TGCAGTGCTAGAGATTTGCGGGGCGGCTCCTACGAGCAGTACTTC. Translated, it gives CSARDLRGGSYEQYF. The chain is built from TRBV20-1 and TRBJ2-7; possibly TRBD2 for D (6 bases). This CDR3 has 15 amino acids. Germline values: CDR1 DFQATT, CDR2 SNEGSKA (reference sequence). The V end was cut by 0 bases, the J end by 0 bases, with 12 bases between.

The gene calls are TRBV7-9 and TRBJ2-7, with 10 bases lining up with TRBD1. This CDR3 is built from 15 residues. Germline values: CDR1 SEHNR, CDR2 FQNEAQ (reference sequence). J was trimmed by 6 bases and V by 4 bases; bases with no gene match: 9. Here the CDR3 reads CASSSPGTGESEQYF. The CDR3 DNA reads TGTGCCAGCAGCTCACCCGGGACAGGGGAATCCGAGCAGTACTTC.

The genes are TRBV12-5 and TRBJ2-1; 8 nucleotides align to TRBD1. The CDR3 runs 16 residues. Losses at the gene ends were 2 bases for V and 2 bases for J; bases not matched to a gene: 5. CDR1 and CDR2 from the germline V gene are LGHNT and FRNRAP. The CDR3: CASGLMTGATYNEQFF. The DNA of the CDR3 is TGTGCTAGTGGTTTGATGACAGGGGCCACCTACAATGAGCAGTTCTTC.